What follows are 22 T cell receptor beta chains derived from one specimen sequenced in a study of T cell responses to AZD1222 COVID-19 vaccine. Sequencing used immunoSEQ multiplex PCR; TCRdb keeps in-frame clones, though not all of them. This sample carries approximately 100,000 clones, around nine tenths of them seen once, and the ten largest clones take 20%. The sequences come from peripheral blood, collected on day 0 of AZD1222 vaccination. These receptors originate from an adult in good health.

The chain recombines TRBV11-2 with TRBJ1-1; no clear D. V lost 3 bases to trimming and J lost 0 bases, with 11 bases between them. The CDR3 contains 15 residues. Germline CDR1 SGHAT, CDR2 FQNNGV. CDR3 in DNA: TGTGCCAGCAGCTTGGGGAGCGTCTTGAACACTGAAGCTTTCTTT. Encoded protein: CASSLGSVLNTEAFF.

The genes are TRBV2 and TRBJ2-4; possibly TRBD1 for D (6 bases). Looked up from germline, CDR1 is SNHLY and CDR2 is FYNNEI. Trimming pared 8 bases from V and 0 bases from J, leaving 14 bases between. The CDR3 has 15 amino acids. DNA of the CDR3: TGTGCCAGCCGATCACAGGGCGGAGCCAAAAACATTCAGTACTTC. Amino acids: CASRSQGGAKNIQYF.

This chain joins TRBV5-1 and TRBJ1-6, with D possibly TRBD1 on 5 matching bases. The V end was cut by 0 bases, the J end by 9 bases, with 16 bases between. CDR3 length: 16 residues. The germline gives CDR1 SGHRS, CDR2 YFSETQ. The CDR3 sequence: CASSLEEGQFGSPLHF. CDR3 nucleotide sequence: TGCGCCAGCAGCTTGGAGGAGGGGCAGTTTGGTTCACCCCTCCACTTT.

This rearrangement joins TRBV5-4 to TRBJ1-6; D is perhaps TRBD1 (6 bases). CDR3 length equals 15 residues. The germline gives CDR1 SGHNT, CDR2 YYREEE (reference sequence). Deletions cut 1 base from V and 5 bases from J, with 10 bases between. The CDR3 region has the DNA TGTGCCAGCAGCTTGTTTCCAGGGGATAATTCACCCCTCCACTTT. Its protein product is CASSLFPGDNSPLHF.

The chain has TRBV10-1 and TRBJ2-2; D gene unclear. V lost 0 bases, J lost 6 bases, and 5 bases lay in between. The CDR3 loop spans 13 amino acids. Germline V gene data show CDR1 as WNHNN and CDR2 as SYGVQD (reference sequence). CDR3 in amino acids: CASSESLAGELFF. As DNA, the CDR3 is TGCGCCAGCAGTGAGTCTCTGGCCGGGGAGCTGTTTTTT.

The chain couples TRBV9 to TRBJ1-5, with a tentative D call TRBD1 (5 bases). The CDR3 has 14 residues. Germline values: CDR1 SGDLS, CDR2 YYNGEE. V lost 0 bases and J lost 5, with 9 bases in between. CDR3 loop: CASSVEGLDQPQHF. The CDR3 DNA sequence: TGTGCCAGCAGCGTAGAGGGGTTAGATCAGCCCCAGCATTTT.

This clone has a single count. The V and J genes are TRBV6-5 and TRBJ2-5; possibly TRBD1 for D (5 bases). The CDR3 sequence is 16 residues long. Trimming left V 0 bases short and J 4 bases short, with 15 bases between. Germline assignment: CDR1 MNHEY and CDR2 SVGAGI. The CDR3 protein is CASSYSNQGVPETQYF. CDR3 nucleotide sequence: TGTGCCAGCAGTTACTCGAATCAAGGGGTCCCAGAGACCCAGTACTTC.

The rearrangement uses TRBV2 and TRBJ1-6; no definite D call. The germline V gene has CDR1 SNHLY and CDR2 FYNNEI. The CDR3 consists of 13 residues. V lost 3 bases, J lost 7 bases, and 7 bases lay in between. The CDR3 protein is CASSDGLNSPLHF. The CDR3 nucleotides read TGTGCCAGCAGTGACGGACTGAATTCACCCCTCCACTTT.

CDR3 region: CASSLLPGGSEKLFF. DNA for the CDR3: TGCGCCAGCAGCCTTCTCCCCGGAGGTAGCGAAAAACTGTTTTTT. The gene calls are TRBV4-3 and TRBJ1-4, with D unclear. This CDR3 region has 15 residues. The germline gives CDR1 LGHNA, CDR2 YSLEER. V was cut by 4 bases and J by 8 bases, with 17 bases left in between.

The chain carries TRBV28 and TRBJ1-2; D uncertain. V dropped 2 bases and J dropped 5 bases, with 6 bases sitting between them. This CDR3 region has 12 residues. Germline-derived CDR1 and CDR2 are MDHEN and SYDVKM. CDR3 nucleotide sequence: TGTGCCAGCAGTTTAGCCCGATATGGCTACACCTTC. It specifies CASSLARYGYTF.

The chain employs TRBV18 and TRBJ1-1, with D hard to call. Between the trimmed V and J ends, which lost 2 bases and 1 base, there was a span of 11 bases. Germline CDR1 is KGHSH and CDR2 is LQKENI. CDR3 length: 15 residues. The CDR3 here is CASSPRRAWNTEAFF. Here the CDR3 DNA reads TGTGCCAGCTCACCAAGGCGGGCTTGGAACACTGAAGCTTTCTTT.

This clone is a singleton in its sample. The V and J genes are TRBV9 and TRBJ2-6; D possibly corresponds to TRBD1 (6 bases). From germline, CDR1 is SGDLS and CDR2 YYNGEE. Trimming removed 4 bases at V and 0 bases at J, with 14 bases between. The CDR3 totals 17 residues. The chain's CDR3 is CASSPQGGPSGANVLTF. The CDR3 DNA is TGTGCCAGCAGCCCCCAAGGGGGTCCCTCTGGGGCCAACGTCCTGACTTTC.

This chain connects TRBV14 to TRBJ1-5, with D uncertain. Trimming left V 0 bases short and J 9 bases short, with 9 bases between. CDR1 and CDR2 (germline): SGHDN, FVKESK. The CDR3 has 13 residues. The CDR3 loop reads CASSQDSSGPQHF. The CDR3 coding sequence is TGTGCCAGCAGCCAAGATTCCTCGGGGCCCCAGCATTTT.

The rearrangement uses TRBV25-1 and TRBJ2-7; 9 bases map to TRBD1. This CDR3 is 16 amino acids long. The junction had 11 bases not matched to a gene; V was cut back by 4 bases and J by 4 bases. CDR1 and CDR2 (germline): MGHDK, SYGVNS. CDR3 in amino acids: CASSAAGTGKGYEQYF. The DNA of the CDR3 is TGTGCCAGCAGTGCCGCGGGGACAGGGAAGGGTTACGAGCAGTACTTC.

This clone was detected a few times. In DNA form, the CDR3 reads TGTGCCAGCAGCGCCCAGAGGGGCTATACCCTTTCGGATGAGCAGTTCTTC. It encodes CASSAQRGYTLSDEQFF. The chain joins TRBV9 to TRBJ2-1; D assignment may be TRBD1 or TRBD2 (5 bases each). V lost 3 bases and J 8 bases, leaving 24 bases between the germline ends. CDR1 SGDLS and CDR2 YYNGEE come from the germline V gene. This CDR3 has 17 residues.

The chain is built from TRBV11-1 and TRBJ2-3; no clear D. V was shortened by 3 bases and J by 3 bases, with 7 bases between the two germline ends. Germline loops: CDR1 SGHAT, CDR2 FQDESV (reference sequence). There are 13 residues in the CDR3. CDR3 in DNA: TGTGCCAGCAGCTTCGTAGGGACAGATACGCAGTATTTT. Amino acid sequence: CASSFVGTDTQYF.

This clone was observed a handful of times. The rearrangement links TRBV7-8 to TRBJ1-5; the D gene is possibly TRBD1 (6 bases). CDR3 size: 17 residues. The ends were cut back, 5 bases at V and 7 bases at J, with 24 bases in the middle. CDR1 is SGHVS, CDR2 FQNEAQ, per germline. The CDR3 DNA follows: TGTGCCAGCAGCCTCGCCCGTTCAGGGGTTCCGCGACAGCCCCAGCATTTT. Amino acids: CASSLARSGVPRQPQHF.

This sequence joins TRBV7-2 and TRBJ2-2, with unresolved D. Looked up from germline, CDR1 is SGHTA and CDR2 is FQGNSA. This CDR3 comprises 15 residues. Trimming stripped 2 bases from V and 6 bases from J, with 13 bases between. Written as DNA, the CDR3 is TGTGCCAGCAGCTTATGGCAGGCGCTTGCCGGGGAGCTGTTTTTT. It yields the protein CASSLWQALAGELFF.

This rearrangement joins TRBV6-1 to TRBJ1-1; 8 positions match TRBD1. CDR3 length equals 14 residues. The germline V gene has CDR1 MNHNS and CDR2 SASEGT. V lost 2 bases, J lost 6 bases, and 5 bases stayed unmatched. Here the CDR3 reads CASSERGGQAEAFF. CDR3 nucleotides: TGTGCCAGCAGTGAACGCGGGGGACAGGCTGAAGCTTTCTTT.

J is TRBJ2-3 and V is TRBV5-8; D might be TRBD2 (5 bases). The CDR3 loop spans 20 amino acids. CDR1 is SGHTS and CDR2 is YDEGEE in the germline V gene. V lost 4 bases, J lost 4 bases, and 31 bases lay in between. The CDR3 loop is CASSPHRWASSSQESDTQYF. In DNA, the CDR3 is TGTGCCAGCAGCCCCCATCGGTGGGCCTCTAGCTCCCAGGAATCAGATACGCAGTATTTT.

The chain joins TRBV18 to TRBJ2-1; maybe TRBD1 (5 bases). CDR1 and CDR2 (germline): KGHSH, LQKENI. This CDR3 comprises 15 residues. V was pared by 3 bases and J by 1 base, with 10 bases between. CDR3 loop: CASSPTEVSYNEQFF. In DNA form, the CDR3 reads TGTGCCAGCTCACCGACAGAGGTATCCTACAATGAGCAGTTCTTC. The whole variable domain, filled in from reference TRBV18 and TRBJ2-1, reads NAGVMQNPRHLVRRRGQEARLRCSPMKGHSHVYWYRQLPEEGLKFMVYLQKENIIDESGMPKERFSAEFPKEGPSILRIQQVVRGDSAAYFCASSPTEVSYNEQFFGPGTRLTVL.

This chain joins TRBV9 and TRBJ1-1; tentatively, D is TRBD1 (5 bases). The germline CDR1 and CDR2 sequences are SGDLS and YYNGEE. The CDR3 covers 13 residues. The ends were cut back, 0 bases at V and 3 bases at J, with 6 bases in the middle. As DNA, the CDR3 is TGTGCCAGCAGCGTAGAAGGGGACACTGAAGCTTTCTTT. Translating gives CASSVEGDTEAFF.